Presented here are 14 T cell receptor beta chains from one specimen sequenced in a study of blood T cell repertoires in COVID-19. The table came from immunoSEQ multiplex PCR; TCRdb's copy has only in-frame clones and leaves some out. Of about 220,000 clones listed, approximately 90% are singletons. Sequenced material: PBMCs or T cells enriched from blood (not recorded which). The receptors were sampled from a woman aged 40 to 55 with acute COVID-19.

The V and J genes are TRBV19 and TRBJ1-4; 9 nucleotides align to TRBD1. The germline V gene encodes CDR1 LNHDA and CDR2 SQIVND (reference sequence). The CDR3 totals 14 residues. V lost 5 bases and J lost 5; bases outside the gene matches: 3. The CDR3, as DNA: TGTGCCAGTAGTCGGGACAGGGCCAATGAAAAACTGTTTTTT. This translates into CASSRDRANEKLFF.

Only a few counts were recorded for this clone. The chain carries TRBV15 and TRBJ1-2; 9 nucleotides match TRBD1. Germline V gene lookup returns CDR1 LNHNV and CDR2 YYDKDF (reference sequence). The V segment lost 2 bases and the J segment 2 bases; nucleotides outside the gene matches: 12. This CDR3 comprises 18 residues. CDR3 residues: CATSRPTPGQGTNYGYTF. The CDR3 nucleotides are TGTGCCACCAGCAGACCCACCCCAGGACAGGGGACGAACTATGGCTACACCTTC.

The chain joins TRBV7-2 to TRBJ1-2, with a tentative D call TRBD1 (5 bases). The germline V gene has CDR1 SGHTA and CDR2 FQGNSA. There are 15 residues in the CDR3. Trimming removed 0 bases from V and 2 bases from J, with 10 bases in between. The CDR3 sequence: CASSLARRANYGYTF. The CDR3 DNA is TGTGCCAGCAGCTTAGCACGCAGGGCGAACTATGGCTACACCTTC.

For the CDR3, the DNA is TGTGCCAGCAGCCAATTCGCAGGTGGCAATCAGCCCCAGCATTTT. Its protein product is CASSQFAGGNQPQHF. The chain carries TRBV3-1 (or the pseudogene TRBV3-2) and TRBJ1-5; no firm D call. From germline, CDR1 is LGHDT and CDR2 YNNKEL (reference sequence). The length of the CDR3 is 15 residues. V lost 2 bases, J lost 2 bases, and 10 bases lay in between.

The chain joins TRBV20-1 to TRBJ2-1; no firm D call. The germline CDR1 and CDR2 sequences are DFQATT and SNEGSKA (reference sequence). This CDR3 has 11 amino acids. Trimming took off 6 bases at V and 8 bases at J, with 11 bases between the two ends. CDR3 DNA: TGCAGTGCGCTTAGTACGGATGAGCAGTTCTTC. Residues: CSALSTDEQFF.

This chain links TRBV30 with TRBJ1-3; D may be TRBD1 (6 bases). Germline CDR1 GTSNPN, CDR2 SVGIG (reference sequence). The CDR3 runs 15 residues. V gave up 2 bases and J gave up 0 bases, with 11 bases separating them. CDR3 region: CAWSSGHRSGNTIYF. CDR3 coding DNA: TGTGCCTGGAGTTCGGGACATCGCTCTGGAAACACCATATATTTT.

This chain uses TRBV10-2 with TRBJ2-3; 8 nucleotides agree with TRBD2. From germline, CDR1 is WSHSY and CDR2 SAAADI. V lost 7 bases and J lost 4; bases outside the gene matches: 10. The CDR3 totals 15 residues. The CDR3 region is CASKGWAGGSDTQYF. The DNA for the CDR3 is TGCGCCAGCAAAGGGTGGGCGGGAGGATCAGATACGCAGTATTTT.

V is TRBV12-3 or TRBV12-4 and J is TRBJ1-3; perhaps TRBD1 as D (6 bases). Between the trimmed V and J ends, which lost 6 bases and 0 bases, there was a span of 6 bases. This CDR3 is 13 amino acids long. The CDR3: CASSRGSGNTIYF. The CDR3 DNA is TGTGCCAGCAGCAGGGGCTCTGGAAACACCATATATTTT.

V is TRBV5-6 and J is TRBJ1-3; TRBD1 aligns across 8 bases. Unmatched junction bases numbered 7, after V lost 1 base and J lost 4 bases. The CDR3 has 16 residues. Per germline, CDR1 SGHDT and CDR2 YYEEEE. CDR3 protein: CASSLWGQAQGNTIYF. The CDR3 nucleotides are TGTGCCAGCAGCTTGTGGGGACAGGCCCAAGGAAACACCATATATTTT.

This sequence joins TRBV20-1 and TRBJ1-2; D is perhaps TRBD1 (5 bases). V lost 2 bases and J lost 7, with 8 bases in between. In germline, CDR1 is DFQATT, CDR2 SNEGSKA (reference sequence). This CDR3 region has 11 residues. In nucleotides, the CDR3 is TGCAGTGCTAGACCCAGGGCTGGCTACACCTTC. As protein: CSARPRAGYTF.

The CDR3 DNA sequence: TGTGCCAGTTTCGGGGGAGCAGCGGCTGAAGCTTTCTTT. This sequence encodes CASFGGAAAEAFF. The J gene is TRBJ1-1, the V gene TRBV27; tentatively, D is TRBD1 (5 bases). V gave up 9 bases and J gave up 6 bases, with 17 bases separating them. The CDR3 spans 13 residues. CDR1 and CDR2 from the germline V gene are MNHEY and SMNVEV (reference sequence).

The chain uses TRBV5-1 and TRBJ2-3; 7 bases line up with TRBD2. Germline CDR1 is SGHRS and CDR2 is YFSETQ. V was pared by 4 bases and J by 14 bases, with 10 bases of the junction left unmatched. CDR3 size: 12 residues. CDR3 nucleotide sequence: TGCGCCAGCAGCCCCTCGGGCGGGAGTAGGTATTTT. Encoded protein: CASSPSGGSRYF.

This chain joins TRBV5-4 and TRBJ2-4, with 7 bases fitting TRBD1. In germline, CDR1 is SGHNT, CDR2 YYREEE (reference sequence). The V and J ends lost 5 bases and 5 bases, in that order; junction bases with no gene match: 7. The CDR3 loop spans 14 amino acids. The CDR3 is CASSSQGLENIQYF. CDR3 coding DNA: TGTGCCAGCAGTTCACAGGGGTTGGAAAACATTCAGTACTTC.

The sample holds a few counts of this clone. The chain uses TRBV7-2 and TRBJ1-1; TRBD1 matches 10 bases. Per germline, CDR1 SGHTA and CDR2 FQGNSA. The CDR3 has 17 amino acids. V dropped 1 base and J dropped 8; count of bases not matched to a gene: 13. CDR3 in amino acids: CASSLEGQGTSSEEAFF. CDR3 in DNA: TGTGCCAGCAGCTTAGAGGGACAGGGGACGAGCTCGGAGGAAGCTTTCTTT. Full variable domain (missing parts from reference TRBV7-2 and TRBJ1-1): GAGVSQSPSNKVTEKGKDVELRCDPISGHTALYWYRQSLGQGLEFLIYFQGNSAPDKSGLPSDRFSAERTGGSVSTLTIQRTQQEDSAVYLCASSLEGQGTSSEEAFFGQGTRLTVV.